These T cell receptor beta chains were read from a single sample in a study of CD8+ T cells in alopecia areata. Some clones are missing from TCRdb's copy, which holds only in-frame ones; the method was immunoSEQ multiplex PCR. The sample consists of nearly 95,000 clones, over 70% of them appearing once. The input for sequencing was CD8+ T cells sorted from blood, taken around week 44, from a patient treated with tofacitinib. Receptor source: a human donor with alopecia areata. CDR3s include the opening cysteine and the closing phenylalanine or tryptophan. The D gene is left open where the match is weak. Expanded clones get a size class; other rows say once, few or many, or leave the size out.

v_gene	abundance	j_gene	d_gene	len	CDR3aa	CDR3nt
TRBV30	NA	TRBJ1-1	NA	14	CAWSRGVGNTEAFF	TGTGCCTGGAGCCGAGGGGTCGGGAACACTGAAGCTTTCTTT
TRBV7-8	NA	TRBJ2-3	TRBD2	16	CASSATSGGERDTQYF	TGTGCCAGCAGCGCAACTAGCGGGGGGGAGAGGGATACGCAGTATTTT
TRBV5-1	once	TRBJ2-3	NA	15	CASSLGSRFTDTQYF	TGCGCCAGCAGCTTGGGCAGCCGTTTCACAGATACGCAGTATTTT
TRBV29-1	NA	TRBJ2-2	TRBD2	15	CSVEEGGLAGGELFF	TGCAGCGTTGAAGAAGGAGGACTAGCGGGCGGGGAGCTGTTTTTT
TRBV27	NA	TRBJ1-5	TRBD1	14	CASSPRQGNQPQHF	TGTGCCAGCAGTCCCCGACAGGGGAATCAGCCCCAGCATTTT
TRBV15	NA	TRBJ2-7	NA	15	CATSSFTESSYEQYF	TGTGCCACCAGCAGTTTCACGGAGAGCTCCTACGAGCAGTACTTC
TRBV6-1	NA	TRBJ2-1	TRBD2	14	CASSGLAVHNEQFF	TGTGCCAGCAGTGGACTAGCGGTCCACAATGAGCAGTTCTTC
TRBV4-1	NA	TRBJ2-3	NA	15	CASSQDTGAGDTQYF	TGCGCCAGCAGCCAAGATACCGGGGCTGGAGATACGCAGTATTTT
TRBV11-2	NA	TRBJ2-3	TRBD2	15	CASQLAGGLTDTQYF	TGTGCCAGCCAACTAGCGGGGGGGCTCACAGATACGCAGTATTTT
TRBV16	NA	TRBJ1-6	TRBD1	14	CASSQSDRGSPLHF	TGTGCCAGCAGCCAATCGGACAGGGGCTCACCCCTCCACTTT
TRBV30	NA	TRBJ1-1	NA	12	CAWSVGGTEAFF	TGTGCCTGGAGTGTAGGGGGTACTGAAGCTTTCTTT
TRBV4-1	once	TRBJ1-1	NA	15	CASSQDGGASTEAFF	TGCGCCAGCAGCCAAGATGGTGGTGCCTCCACTGAAGCTTTCTTT
TRBV7-8	NA	TRBJ1-4	NA	16	CASSLARERMNEKLFF	TGTGCCAGCAGCTTAGCGCGGGAACGGATGAATGAAAAACTGTTTTTT
TRBV7-3	NA	TRBJ2-2	NA	13	CASSLGLGGELFF	TGTGCCAGCAGCTTAGGATTGGGTGGGGAGCTGTTTTTT
TRBV6-5	NA	TRBJ2-5	NA	14	CASRVAREGETQYF	TGTGCCAGCAGAGTCGCCAGGGAAGGCGAGACCCAGTACTTC
TRBV4-1	few	TRBJ2-3	NA	11	CASGETDTQYF	TGCGCCAGCGGAGAGACAGATACGCAGTATTTT
TRBV6-5	NA	TRBJ2-1	NA	14	CASSPSPEGDEQFF	TGTGCCAGCAGCCCGTCCCCTGAGGGGGATGAGCAGTTCTTC
TRBV13	NA	TRBJ2-2	NA	12	CASSLVPGELFF	TGTGCCAGCAGCTTAGTACCCGGGGAGCTGTTTTTT
TRBV7-2	few	TRBJ2-1	NA	11	CASSHGPEQFF	TGTGCCAGCAGCCATGGGCCCGAGCAGTTCTTC
TRBV11-2	NA	TRBJ2-7	NA	13	CASSLDPTYEQYF	TGTGCCAGCAGCTTAGACCCGACCTACGAGCAGTACTTC
TRBV5-6	NA	TRBJ2-6	NA	14	CASEQPSGANVLTF	TGTGCCAGTGAACAGCCCTCTGGGGCCAACGTCCTGACTTTC
TRBV7-9	NA	TRBJ2-3	TRBD2	15	CASSETGGPTDTQYF	TGTGCCAGCAGCGAAACGGGGGGGCCCACAGATACGCAGTATTTT
TRBV13	NA	TRBJ2-1	TRBD1	15	CASSLMGQGHNEQFF	TGTGCCAGCAGCTTAATGGGACAGGGGCACAATGAGCAGTTCTTC
TRBV5-6	NA	TRBJ1-1	NA	14	CASSFGTSLTEAFF	TGTGCCAGCAGCTTCGGGACATCTTTAACTGAAGCTTTCTTT
TRBV27	NA	TRBJ2-2	NA	15	CASSLYGGYTGELFF	TGTGCCAGCAGTTTATATGGGGGTTACACCGGGGAGCTGTTTTTT
TRBV7-3	NA	TRBJ2-7	TRBD1	14	CASSASPTGDEQYF	TGTGCCAGCAGCGCTAGTCCGACAGGGGACGAGCAGTACTTC
TRBV5-6	few	TRBJ1-5	NA	13	CASSQGSGQPQHF	TGTGCCAGCAGCCAGGGAAGTGGGCAGCCCCAGCATTTT
TRBV7-9	few	TRBJ1-1	NA	12	CASSLGSTEAFF	TGTGCCAGCAGCTTAGGGTCCACTGAAGCTTTCTTT
TRBV23-1	NA	TRBJ1-1	NA	14	CASTPSIRNTEAFF	TGCGCCAGCACCCCCTCCATAAGGAACACTGAAGCTTTCTTT
TRBV19	few	TRBJ2-1	NA	13	CASSINPNNEQFF	TGTGCCAGTAGTATAAACCCAAACAATGAGCAGTTCTTC
TRBV13	few	TRBJ2-5	TRBD2	17	CASSSRPLAVRGETQYF	TGTGCCAGCAGCTCAAGGCCGCTAGCGGTTAGGGGAGAGACCCAGTACTTC
TRBV7-3	NA	TRBJ2-3	NA	14	CASSLMGNTDTQYF	TGTGCCAGCAGCTTAATGGGGAACACAGATACGCAGTATTTT
TRBV27	NA	TRBJ1-1	NA	14	CASSLTTANTEAFF	TGTGCCAGCAGTTTAACCACCGCCAACACTGAAGCTTTCTTT
TRBV5-6	once	TRBJ1-6	NA	14	CASSLRTGDSPLHF	TGTGCCAGCAGTCTCCGAACAGGTGATTCACCCCTCCACTTT
TRBV23-1	NA	TRBJ1-5	NA	17	CASSQSRGAVSNQPQHF	TGCGCCAGCAGTCAATCACGAGGGGCGGTGAGCAATCAGCCCCAGCATTTT
TRBV2	many	TRBJ2-1	NA	14	CARSELDGFNEQFF	TGTGCCAGGTCAGAATTGGACGGATTCAATGAGCAGTTCTTC
TRBV2	NA	TRBJ1-5	NA	17	CASSPAGTLLGDQPQHF	TGTGCCAGCAGTCCGGCCGGGACCCTCTTAGGGGATCAGCCCCAGCATTTT
TRBV5-4	NA	TRBJ1-1	NA	11	CASSLGGEAFF	TGTGCCAGCAGCTTGGGTGGAGAAGCTTTCTTT
TRBV11-2	NA	TRBJ2-3	NA	15	CASSSPNRGADTQYF	TGTGCCAGCAGCTCCCCCAATCGGGGGGCGGATACGCAGTATTTT
TRBV27	NA	TRBJ1-5	TRBD1	15	CASSPLTGRSQPQHF	TGTGCCAGCAGTCCGCTGACAGGGCGAAGCCAGCCCCAGCATTTT
TRBV13	NA	TRBJ2-7	TRBD2	14	CASSAGVSSYEQYF	TGTGCCAGCAGTGCGGGGGTCAGCTCCTACGAGCAGTACTTC
TRBV19	NA	TRBJ2-5	NA	13	CASSIPGQETQYF	TGTGCCAGTAGTATTCCGGGGCAAGAGACCCAGTACTTC
TRBV6-1	few	TRBJ2-4	NA	19	CASSDSPSQPPETKNIQYF	TGTGCCAGCAGTGATAGCCCTAGCCAACCCCCAGAAACCAAAAACATTCAGTACTTC
TRBV6-4	medium-sized	TRBJ2-2	TRBD2	14	CASSERGDTGELFF	TGTGCCAGCAGTGAGCGGGGGGACACCGGGGAGCTGTTTTTT
TRBV4-3	few	TRBJ2-6	NA	17	CASSQEVAGTGANVLTF	TGCGCCAGCAGCCAAGAAGTAGCAGGGACTGGGGCCAACGTCCTGACTTTC
TRBV21-1	NA	TRBJ2-2	NA	16	CASSLRGDMNTGELFF	TGTGCCAGCAGCCTCCGGGGAGATATGAACACCGGGGAGCTGTTTTTT
TRBV30	few	TRBJ2-3	NA	12	CAYATSSDTQYF	TGTGCCTATGCAACTAGTTCAGATACGCAGTATTTT
TRBV7-7	NA	TRBJ2-1	TRBD2	15	CASSLGLAAYNEQFF	TGTGCCAGCAGCTTGGGACTAGCGGCCTACAATGAGCAGTTCTTC
TRBV9	NA	TRBJ1-1	NA	12	CASSASGAEAFF	TGTGCCAGCAGCGCATCCGGGGCTGAAGCTTTCTTT
TRBV10-3	NA	TRBJ2-1	NA	11	CAISDTREQFF	TGTGCCATCAGTGACACCCGTGAGCAGTTCTTC
TRBV9	NA	TRBJ1-6	NA	15	CASSVGEGANSPLHF	TGTGCCAGCAGCGTAGGGGAGGGAGCTAATTCACCCCTCCACTTT
TRBV5-5	NA	TRBJ1-6	TRBD1	14	CASSLEGAQSPLHF	TGTGCCAGCAGCTTGGAGGGGGCACAGTCACCCCTCCACTTT
TRBV7-9	NA	TRBJ2-3	NA	14	CASSLVGGTDTQYF	TGTGCCAGCAGCTTAGTAGGGGGCACAGATACGCAGTATTTT
TRBV18	NA	TRBJ2-1	NA	13	CASSPPRDNEQFF	TGTGCCAGCTCACCACCGAGGGACAATGAGCAGTTCTTC
TRBV10-2	NA	TRBJ2-2	TRBD1	14	CASSEPGGNGELFF	TGCGCCAGCAGTGAGCCAGGGGGCAACGGGGAGCTGTTTTTT